This T cell receptor beta chain came from a study of T cells after yellow fever vaccination. MiXCR was run by TCRdb on the 5' RACE reads, yielding one entry per CDR3 protein. The table includes approximately 160,000 distinct CDR3 sequences, around 9.7% detected once. This clonotype was seen a few times. CDR1 is LGHNA and CDR2 is YNFKEQ in the germline V gene. Trimming took off 0 bases at V and 6 bases at J, with 12 bases between the two ends. This CDR3 has 15 amino acids. This clonotype was sampled from a man aged 18 to 30 who received the YFV17D yellow fever vaccine. This specimen consisted of CD8+ T cells sorted from PBMCs, obtained 45 days after the yellow fever booster vaccination. This chain connects TRBV4-2 to TRBJ2-1, with D maybe TRBD2 (6 bases). The CDR3 spells CASSQEAGSLNEQFF. The CDR3 coding sequence is TGTGCCAGCAGCCAAGAGGCGGGGTCCCTCAATGAGCAGTTCTTC.